Below are 21 T cell receptor beta chains sequenced from a single sample in a study of blood T cell repertoires in COVID-19. Method: immunoSEQ multiplex PCR; TCRdb's copy keeps in-frame clones and lacks some. Of approximately 280,000 clones in the sample, around nine tenths were seen once. Sequencing was performed on peripheral blood. These receptor sequences come from a man aged 40-49 years with acute or convalescent COVID-19.

The CDR3 DNA reads TGTGCCAGCAGCCAATCCTACTATGGCTACACCTTC. This encodes CASSQSYYGYTF. The rearrangement uses TRBV14 and TRBJ1-2, with D unresolved. The CDR3 sequence is 12 residues long. The V and J ends lost 2 bases and 3 bases respectively, with 4 bases between them. Germline V lookup: CDR1 SGHDN, CDR2 FVKESK. The variable domain in full, with the rest retrieved from reference TRBV14 and TRBJ1-2, is EAGVTQFPSHSVIEKGQTVTLRCDPISGHDNLYWYRRVMGKEIKFLLHFVKESKQDESGMPNNRFLAERTGGTYSTLKVQPAELEDSGVYFCASSQSYYGYTFGSGTRLTVV.

J is TRBJ1-2 and V is TRBV6-1, with D perhaps TRBD1 (6 bases). The CDR3 runs to 17 residues. V was shortened by 2 bases and J by 4 bases, with 20 bases between the two germline ends. Germline CDR1 and CDR2: MNHNS and SASEGT. The CDR3 here is CASSERQDYILSYGYTF. In DNA, the CDR3 is TGTGCCAGCAGTGAAAGACAGGATTACATCCTTTCCTATGGCTACACCTTC.

The chain couples TRBV5-1 to TRBJ1-5; 7 bases match TRBD1. The CDR3 is made up of 14 amino acids. Germline CDR1 reads SGHRS; CDR2 reads YFSETQ. The V gene end was trimmed by 4 bases and the J gene end by 5 bases; junction bases not matched to a gene: 6. The CDR3 DNA is TGCGCCAGCAGCCCGGGGACAGTGGATCAGCCCCAGCATTTT. It translates to CASSPGTVDQPQHF.

The chain carries TRBV6-2 or TRBV6-3 and TRBJ1-5; 12 nucleotides align to TRBD1. J was trimmed by 5 bases and V by 2 bases; bases with no gene match: 1. CDR1 and CDR2 (germline): MNHEY, SVGEGT. The CDR3 is 15 amino acids. The CDR3 nucleotides read TGTGCCAGCAGTTACGGGACAGGGGGCGATCAGCCCCAGCATTTT. It specifies CASSYGTGGDQPQHF.

V and J are TRBV18 and TRBJ1-4, with a possible D match to TRBD1 (6 bases). The V and J ends lost 5 bases and 8 bases respectively, with 18 bases between them. From germline, CDR1 is KGHSH and CDR2 LQKENI. The CDR3 is 15 residues long. The CDR3 DNA follows: TGTGCCAGCTCATCGGACAGTGGGGGTATCGAAAAACTGTTTTTT. Residues: CASSSDSGGIEKLFF.

This rearrangement joins TRBV5-4 to TRBJ2-5; 8 bases are shared with TRBD1. The CDR3 has 14 amino acids. V was clipped by 2 bases and J by 5 bases; unmatched bases: 5. The germline V gene encodes CDR1 SGHNT and CDR2 YYREEE (reference sequence). Here the CDR3 reads CASSFPGQVETQYF. The CDR3 DNA sequence: TGTGCCAGCAGCTTCCCGGGACAGGTCGAGACCCAGTACTTC.

Only a few counts were recorded for this clone. The chain has TRBV19 and TRBJ1-2; D is undetermined. The CDR3 runs 13 residues. Trimming left V 7 bases short and J 4 bases short, with 13 bases between. CDR1 is LNHDA and CDR2 is SQIVND in the germline V gene (reference sequence). The CDR3 reads CASIEGAGYGYTF. The CDR3 DNA sequence: TGTGCCAGTATCGAGGGAGCGGGCTATGGCTACACCTTC.

J is TRBJ2-7 and V is TRBV9, with 7 bases fitting TRBD1. Germline CDR1 reads SGDLS; CDR2 reads YYNGEE. CDR3 length: 16 residues. Trimming took 4 bases from V and 0 from J; bases not matched to a gene: 10. The CDR3 DNA reads as TGTGCCAGCAGCCTGAGTGACAGGGCTAGCTCCTACGAGCAGTACTTC. It encodes CASSLSDRASSYEQYF.

The chain is built from TRBV5-4 and TRBJ2-1; 7 bases align to TRBD1. Germline V gene data show CDR1 as SGHNT and CDR2 as YYREEE (reference sequence). Unmatched junction bases numbered 8, after V lost 0 bases and J lost 5 bases. The CDR3 is 16 residues long. The CDR3 coding sequence is TGTGCCAGCAGCTTGGGGGGCAGGGGGTCGGACAATGAGCAGTTCTTC. Its protein product is CASSLGGRGSDNEQFF. Full variable domain (remainder filled in from reference TRBV5-4 and TRBJ2-1): ETGVTQSPTHLIKTRGQQVTLRCSSQSGHNTVSWYQQALGQGPQFIFQYYREEENGRGNFPPRFSGLQFPNYSSELNVNALELDDSALYLCASSLGGRGSDNEQFFGPGTRLTVL.

The chain is built from TRBV14 and TRBJ1-6; D is uncertain. This CDR3 comprises 16 residues. Germline CDR1 and CDR2: SGHDN and FVKESK. V dropped 1 base and J dropped 5 bases, with 12 bases sitting between them. The CDR3 region has the DNA TGTGCCAGCAGCCAAGGATGGGCCGGGGATAATTCACCCCTCCACTTT. Residues: CASSQGWAGDNSPLHF.

The chain links TRBV7-2 to TRBJ2-7; 7 bases align to TRBD1. This CDR3 region has 14 residues. The germline V gene encodes CDR1 SGHTA and CDR2 FQGNSA. The V gene end was trimmed by 4 bases and the J gene end by 0 bases; junction bases not matched to a gene: 3. CDR3 DNA sequence: TGTGCCAGCAGCTCGGACAGGTTCTCCTACGAGCAGTACTTC. Protein product: CASSSDRFSYEQYF.

The chain joins TRBV30 to TRBJ1-3; D remains unclear. V lost 1 base to trimming and J lost 3 bases, with 13 bases between them. The V gene's germline CDR1 is GTSNPN and CDR2 SVGIG (reference sequence). The CDR3 spans 15 residues. The DNA of the CDR3 is TGTGCCTGGAGTGGGTTCTCGGGAGGTGGAAACACCATATATTTT. This encodes CAWSGFSGGGNTIYF.

The V and J genes are TRBV3-1 (or the pseudogene TRBV3-2) and TRBJ1-1; unclear D gene. This CDR3 is 14 amino acids long. Deletions cut 0 bases from V and 1 base from J, with 6 bases between. Looked up from germline, CDR1 is LGHDT and CDR2 is YNNKEL (reference sequence). CDR3 nucleotides: TGTGCCAGCAGCCAAGAAGGCGGGAACACTGAAGCTTTCTTT. It specifies CASSQEGGNTEAFF.

This clone is a singleton in its sample. V gene TRBV15 combines with J gene TRBJ1-2, with D hard to call. The V end lost 0 bases, the J end lost 8 bases, and 10 bases lay between the germline ends. The germline V gene encodes CDR1 LNHNV and CDR2 YYDKDF (reference sequence). This CDR3 is built from 13 residues. CDR3 sequence: CATSRDLYSGYTF. DNA of the CDR3: TGTGCCACCAGCAGAGATCTTTACAGCGGCTACACCTTC.

This chain uses TRBV4-2 with TRBJ2-7, with D maybe TRBD2 (5 bases). Germline loops: CDR1 LGHNA, CDR2 YNFKEQ. Between the trimmed V and J ends, which lost 2 bases and 5 bases, there was a span of 13 bases. The CDR3 extends over 14 amino acids. As DNA, the CDR3 is TGTGCCAGCAGCCAACGCAGAGCGGAGGACGAGCAGTACTTC. Residues: CASSQRRAEDEQYF.

This clone was seen a single time. This rearrangement joins TRBV2 to TRBJ2-7; D is possibly TRBD1 (6 bases). This CDR3 spans 14 amino acids. V lost 7 bases and J lost 7, with 20 bases in between. Germline V gene lookup returns CDR1 SNHLY and CDR2 FYNNEI. The CDR3 DNA reads TGTGCCAGCACCTTGAGAGGGCCCCAGGGGGAGCAGTACTTC. Protein sequence: CASTLRGPQGEQYF. Full variable domain (missing parts from reference TRBV2 and TRBJ2-7): EPEVTQTPSHQVTQMGQEVILRCVPISNHLYFYWYRQILGQKVEFLVSFYNNEISEKSEIFDDQFSVERPDGSNFTLKIRSTKLEDSAMYFCASTLRGPQGEQYFGPGTRLTVT.

The chain joins TRBV5-1 to TRBJ2-5; D is possibly TRBD2 (6 bases). Trimming cost V 2 bases and J 5 bases, with 16 bases left between them. The CDR3 extends over 15 amino acids. Germline CDR1 and CDR2: SGHRS and YFSETQ. The CDR3 sequence is CASSFSGGDGETQYF. The CDR3 DNA reads as TGCGCCAGCAGCTTTAGCGGAGGGGATGGGGAGACCCAGTACTTC.

This clone was found a few times. The genes are TRBV5-1 and TRBJ1-1; D remains ambiguous. V lost 7 bases to trimming and J lost 5 bases, with 18 bases between them. The CDR3 has 14 amino acids. Germline V lookup: CDR1 SGHRS, CDR2 YFSETQ. Written as DNA, the CDR3 is TGCGCCAGCGGAGCTTATTTGGCCCCGACTGAAGCTTTCTTT. It is translated as CASGAYLAPTEAFF.

This rearrangement joins TRBV5-4 to TRBJ2-7; tentatively, D is TRBD1 (5 bases). Trimming took 4 bases from V and 4 from J, leaving 18 bases between them. The CDR3 consists of 15 residues. Germline lookup yields CDR1 SGHNT and CDR2 YYREEE (reference sequence). The CDR3 nucleotides read TGTGCCAGCAGCCTCGGACAAGGGGATTTATACGAGCAGTACTTC. This gives the protein CASSLGQGDLYEQYF. Based on the CDR3 plus reference TRBV5-4 and TRBJ2-7, the full variable domain is ETGVTQSPTHLIKTRGQQVTLRCSSQSGHNTVSWYQQALGQGPQFIFQYYREEENGRGNFPPRFSGLQFPNYSSELNVNALELDDSALYLCASSLGQGDLYEQYFGPGTRLTVT.

The chain has TRBV5-1 and TRBJ2-3; maybe TRBD1 (5 bases). V was clipped by 1 base and J by 0 bases, with 9 bases between them. Germline CDR1 and CDR2: SGHRS and YFSETQ. This CDR3 has 15 amino acids. The CDR3 region has the DNA TGCGCCAGCAGCTTGCAGGGCCGAAGCACAGATACGCAGTATTTT. Its translation: CASSLQGRSTDTQYF.

This clone was seen a handful of times. The rearrangement joins TRBV5-6 to TRBJ2-3; the match to TRBD1 covers 9 bases. This CDR3 region has 14 residues. Looked up from germline, CDR1 is SGHDT and CDR2 is YYEEEE. V shed 2 bases, J shed 6 bases, and the junction held 4 bases outside the gene matches. This chain's CDR3 is CASSFTGGWDTQYF. CDR3 nucleotide sequence: TGTGCCAGCAGCTTTACAGGGGGCTGGGATACGCAGTATTTT.